This T cell receptor beta chain was obtained from a study of T cells in Graves' hyperthyroidism and ophthalmopathy. A few counts support this clonotype. The length of the CDR3 is 17 residues. V was trimmed by 7 bases and J by 7 bases, leaving 28 bases between them. RNA transcripts were the template for amplifying TCR beta CDR3 regions. Primed by the HTBI set, a first-round RT-PCR was run on the TCR CDR3. TCRdb reanalysed the multiplex PCR reads using MiXCR and keeps one entry per CDR3 protein. The table shows roughly 380,000 distinct CDR3 sequences, with roughly 19% occurring only once. No ophthalmopathy progression within 18 months constituted stable Graves' hyperthyroidism. Patients aged 18 to 65 with hyperthyroidism were newly diagnosed, with duration under 2 months.

The sequenced sample consisted of blood. The receptor's source is a young woman with Graves' hyperthyroidism. The chain combines TRBV12-3 or TRBV12-4 with TRBJ1-2, with a possible D match to TRBD1 (6 bases). CDR3 protein: CASTPGSTGRVRSGYTF. The CDR3 DNA reads TGTGCCAGCACCCCAGGGTCCACAGGGAGAGTAAGGAGTGGCTACACCTTC.